This is a list of T cell receptor beta chains from one sample in a study of OX40 agonist ivuxolimab in advanced cancers. Sequenced by immunoSEQ multiplex PCR; TCRdb stores in-frame clones only, minus some. The sample lists 90,000 or so clones; roughly nine tenths were seen once. Sequencing was performed on CD4+ or CD8+ T cells sorted from blood, taken in a trial of the OX40 agonist ivuxolimab. The origin of the receptors is an adult with an advanced solid tumor such as melanoma, head and neck, liver or kidney cancer. The CDR3 runs from the conserved cysteine through the conserved F or W. Fields, in order: D gene, J gene, V gene, CDR3 length, clone size, CDR3 DNA, CDR3 protein. The D gene is left open where the match is weak. Rows give clone size only sometimes, using once, few, many, or a class for an expanded clone.

>.|TRBJ1-5|TRBV4-2|16|.
TGTGCCAGCAGCCAGGGTGGCCAGGGGAGCAATCAGCCCCAGCATTTT
CASSQGGQGSNQPQHF
>.|TRBJ1-3|TRBV28|15|once
TGTGCCAGCAGCCCGGGACAAGACTCTGGAAACACCATATATTTT
CASSPGQDSGNTIYF
>.|TRBJ2-1|TRBV5-6|14|few
TGTGCCAGCAGCTTGTTGGGGTCCTACAATGAGCAGTTCTTC
CASSLLGSYNEQFF
>TRBD2|TRBJ2-2|TRBV6-1|16|.
TGTGCCAGCAGTGCCCCGGGTAGCGGGGCGGGCGGGGAGCTGTTTTTT
CASSAPGSGAGGELFF
>.|TRBJ1-4|TRBV6-1|12|once
TGTGCCAGCAGCCCCATAGGAGAAAAACTGTTTTTT
CASSPIGEKLFF
>.|TRBJ1-3|TRBV5-1|14|.
TGCGCCAGCTCCCTAGGGACGGGGGGAAACACCATATATTTT
CASSLGTGGNTIYF
>TRBD2|TRBJ2-7|TRBV6-5|15|once
TGTGCCAGCAGTTACCGTCGACTAGCGGCCTACGAGCAGTACTTC
CASSYRRLAAYEQYF
>TRBD1|TRBJ1-5|TRBV28|15|.
TGTGCCAGCAGAGCCTGGACAGGGGCGTCTCAGCCCCAGCATTTT
CASRAWTGASQPQHF
>.|TRBJ2-5|TRBV7-2|16|.
TGTGCCAGCAGCTTAGTTTCGGGAGTAGGGTTAGAGACCCAGTACTTC
CASSLVSGVGLETQYF
>.|TRBJ2-5|TRBV25-1|14|.
TGTGCCAGCAGCCAACCGGGAGACCAAGAGACCCAGTACTTC
CASSQPGDQETQYF
>.|TRBJ2-6|TRBV5-1|14|.
TGCGCCAGCAGTCCAGGGACCGGGGCCAACGTCCTGACTTTC
CASSPGTGANVLTF
>TRBD2|TRBJ2-3|TRBV6-8|17|.
TGTGCCAGCAGTTACCCCGCATGCGGGAGGGCCATAGATACGCAGTATTTT
CASSYPACGRAIDTQYF
>.|TRBJ2-1|TRBV4-1|12|once
TGCGCCAGCAGCCGTTATTACAATGAGCAGTTCTTC
CASSRYYNEQFF
>TRBD1|TRBJ1-1|TRBV6-5|12|once
TGTGCCACCAACAGGGGGAACACTGAAGCTTTCTTT
CATNRGNTEAFF
>.|TRBJ1-1|TRBV6-6|15|once
TGTGCCAGTGCCATAACCCGAGACTGGAACACTGAAGCTTTCTTT
CASAITRDWNTEAFF
>TRBD2|TRBJ2-7|TRBV27|15|.
TGTGCCAGCAGTTTAATTAGCGGGCCTCCCTACGAGCAGTACTTC
CASSLISGPPYEQYF
>TRBD1|TRBJ1-2|TRBV5-4|13|.
TGTGCCAGCAGCTTCGACAGGGATTTTGGCTACACCTTC
CASSFDRDFGYTF
>TRBD1|TRBJ1-5|TRBV6-1|13|.
TGTGCCAGCAGAGTCAGGGGGCTCATGCCCCAGCATTTT
CASRVRGLMPQHF
>.|TRBJ2-1|TRBV30|12|.
TGTGCCTGGAGCTCGGAGGGATTTGAGCAGTTCTTC
CAWSSEGFEQFF
>.|TRBJ2-7|TRBV27|17|.
TGTGCCAGCGCCCCTAGGGGCGTGAGCGGAAGCTCCTACGAGCAGTACTTC
CASAPRGVSGSSYEQYF
>.|TRBJ2-7|TRBV19|14|.
TGTGCCAGTAGTAGATCCTGGCAGCTCTACGAGCAGTACTTC
CASSRSWQLYEQYF
>.|TRBJ1-1|TRBV18|14|.
TGTGCCAGCTCACAAGGGCGGTTGAACACTGAAGCTTTCTTT
CASSQGRLNTEAFF
>.|TRBJ2-5|TRBV9|15|.
TGTGCCAGCAGCCAGCAGGGGTTGGACCTCGGGACCCAGTACTTC
CASSQQGLDLGTQYF
>.|TRBJ2-2|TRBV7-7|16|.
TGTGCTAGCACCGGGGGAAGGACAGTTAACACCGGGGAGCTGTTTTTT
CASTGGRTVNTGELFF
>.|TRBJ2-3|TRBV7-3|16|.
TGTGCCAGCAGCACAGAGCCGGGACTCAGACAAGATACGCAGTATTTT
CASSTEPGLRQDTQYF
>.|TRBJ1-4|TRBV28|14|.
TGTGCCAGCAGTTTGTATGGTTCTAATGAAAAACTGTTTTTT
CASSLYGSNEKLFF
>TRBD1|TRBJ2-2|TRBV7-9|15|.
TGTGCCAGCAGCTCTCGACAGGGGGAGGCCGGGGAGCTGTTTTTT
CASSSRQGEAGELFF